These T cell receptor beta chains were read from a single sample in a study of T cell responses to AZD1222 COVID-19 vaccine. Assay: immunoSEQ multiplex PCR; the TCRdb copy retains only in-frame clones and omits some. The sample consists of about 140,000 clones, roughly 86% of them appearing once. Sequenced here: peripheral blood, sampled 28 days after the second dose of the MenACWY control vaccine. The source is an adult who received the MenACWY meningococcal vaccine as a control. CDR3s include the opening cysteine and the closing phenylalanine or tryptophan. Each record gives: D gene, J gene, V gene, clone size, CDR3 DNA, CDR3 protein. D genes are given only for firm matches. Clone sizes are given selectively: once, few, many, or a class where the clone is expanded.

TRBD2 TRBJ2-7 TRBV7-6 NA TGTGCCAGCAGCTTAGTCGGGCAGGGCCTTGCTAGCGGCTACGAGCAGTACTTC CASSLVGQGLASGYEQYF
NA TRBJ2-5 TRBV7-6 NA TGTGCCAGCAGCTTTGGGCGGGGAGTGGAAGAGACCCAGTACTTC CASSFGRGVEETQYF
NA TRBJ2-1 TRBV6-5 NA TGTGCCAGCAGTTACGGACTGGGGGTTAGCTGGAATGAGCAGTTCTTC CASSYGLGVSWNEQFF
TRBD1 TRBJ1-2 TRBV7-2 NA TGTGCCAGCAGCGACAGGGCTAACTATGGCTACACCTTC CASSDRANYGYTF
NA TRBJ1-2 TRBV4-1 NA TGCGCCAGCAGCCAAGCAGGGTTGGGGGGCCATGGCTACACCTTC CASSQAGLGGHGYTF
NA TRBJ1-3 TRBV7-2 NA TGTGCCAGCAGCTCACTAGGACATTCGGGAGACACCATATATTTT CASSSLGHSGDTIYF
NA TRBJ1-2 TRBV10-3 NA TGTGCCATCACTAACCAGGCGATCTATGGCTACACCTTC CAITNQAIYGYTF
TRBD1 TRBJ1-2 TRBV30 once TGTGCCTGGAGTCTACAGGGGGCAAGGGGCTACACCTTC CAWSLQGARGYTF
TRBD1 TRBJ1-2 TRBV19 NA TGTGCCAGTAGACCACAGGGGCCTAACTATGGCTACACCTTC CASRPQGPNYGYTF
NA TRBJ2-7 TRBV6-5 NA TGTGCCAGCAATCGAGGGCTTTTTGGGGAGCAGTACTTC CASNRGLFGEQYF
TRBD1 TRBJ1-2 TRBV24-1 NA TGTGCCACCAGTGATTTGCAGGGGGGGCCGAATGGCTACACCTTC CATSDLQGGPNGYTF
NA TRBJ2-2 TRBV19 NA TGTGCCAGTAGCATCGACTGGAACACCGGGGAGCTGTTTTTT CASSIDWNTGELFF
TRBD1 TRBJ2-7 TRBV7-7 NA TGTGCTAGCAGCTTAGAACAGGGGCCATACGAGCAGTACTTC CASSLEQGPYEQYF
NA TRBJ2-5 TRBV30 NA TGTGCCTGGAGTGCGGACAGTCGGGGGGAGACCCAGTACTTC CAWSADSRGETQYF
NA TRBJ1-6 TRBV30 NA TGTGCCTGGAGTGCTCGCAGTTTCTCACCCCTCCACTTT CAWSARSFSPLHF
NA TRBJ2-1 TRBV7-3 NA TGTGCCAGCAGCCCTGGGAGCTCCTACAATGAGCAGTTCTTC CASSPGSSYNEQFF
TRBD2 TRBJ2-5 TRBV6-6 once TGTGCCAGCAGTTACTTGGCTAGCGGGGGGCGGGAGACCCAGTACTTC CASSYLASGGRETQYF